The present T cell receptor (beta chain) was sequenced within a study of identifying expanded T cells in peripheral blood. Measured with immunoSEQ multiplex PCR; TCRdb has only the in-frame clones, and not every one. The table lists around 94,000 clones, about 85% of them singletons. No infections or other immune events were documented during collection. Study-level results: Over approximately two and four weeks, about 15 and 19 clones changed, versus roughly 1.2 between replicates.

Trimming removed 8 bases from V and 0 bases from J, with 11 bases in between. Per the germline V gene, CDR1 is SNHLY and CDR2 is FYNNEI. CDR3 length: 14 amino acids. Comment on this clone: The target antigen is unknown.

The clonotype was recovered from a person between 18 and 70 years old in good health. The specimen was blood. This chain uses TRBV2 with TRBJ2-1; D not certain. Here the CDR3 DNA reads TGTGCCAGCTCTTTGACGAGCTCCTACAATGAGCAGTTCTTC. It codes for CASSLTSSYNEQFF.